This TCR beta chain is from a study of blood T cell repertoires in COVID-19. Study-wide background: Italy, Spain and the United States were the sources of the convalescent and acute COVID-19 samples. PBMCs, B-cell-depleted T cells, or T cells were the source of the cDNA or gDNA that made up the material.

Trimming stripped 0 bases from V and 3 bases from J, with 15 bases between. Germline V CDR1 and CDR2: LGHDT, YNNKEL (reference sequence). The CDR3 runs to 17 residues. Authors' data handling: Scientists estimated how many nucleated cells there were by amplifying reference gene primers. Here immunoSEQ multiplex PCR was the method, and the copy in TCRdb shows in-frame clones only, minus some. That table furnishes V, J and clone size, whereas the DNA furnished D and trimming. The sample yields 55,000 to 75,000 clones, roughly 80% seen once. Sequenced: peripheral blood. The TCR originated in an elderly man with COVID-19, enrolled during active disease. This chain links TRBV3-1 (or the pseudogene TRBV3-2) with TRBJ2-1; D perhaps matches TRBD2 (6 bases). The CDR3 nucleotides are TGTGCCAGCAGCCAAGATTCCCCGGGACTTAACTACAATGAGCAGTTCTTC. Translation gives CASSQDSPGLNYNEQFF.